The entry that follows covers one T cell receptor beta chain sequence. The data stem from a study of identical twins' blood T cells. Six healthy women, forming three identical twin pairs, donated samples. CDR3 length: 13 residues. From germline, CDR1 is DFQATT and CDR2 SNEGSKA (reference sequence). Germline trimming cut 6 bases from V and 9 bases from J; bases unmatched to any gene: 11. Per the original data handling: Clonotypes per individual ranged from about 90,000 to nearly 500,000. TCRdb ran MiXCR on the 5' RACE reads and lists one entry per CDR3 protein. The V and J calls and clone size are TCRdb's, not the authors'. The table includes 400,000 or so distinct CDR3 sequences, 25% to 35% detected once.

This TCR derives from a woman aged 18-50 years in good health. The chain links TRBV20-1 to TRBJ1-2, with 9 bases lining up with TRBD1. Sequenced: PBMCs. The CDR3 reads CSAITGGISSYTF. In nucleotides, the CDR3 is TGCAGTGCAATTACAGGGGGCATTTCAAGCTACACCTTC.